A selection of T cell receptor beta chains follows, all from one sample in a study of molecular identifiers for immune sequencing clone quantification. TCRdb reanalysed the PCR reads using MiXCR and keeps one entry per CDR3 protein. The sample holds about 300,000 distinct CDR3 sequences, around 21% seen once. Sequenced: naive CD8+ T cells from blood, with Jurkat cell RNA spiked in. These receptors came from a human donor in good health. Some libraries in this study had Jurkat cell RNA spiked in. Each CDR3 is given with its conserved first and last residue. D genes are given only for firm matches. Only part of the rows carry a size: once, few, many, or a class if the clone is expanded.

J gene,V gene,D gene,clone size,CDR3 DNA,CDR3 protein
TRBJ2-7,TRBV4-3,.,many,TGCGCCAGCAGCGAAGCCCTTACAGGGTCCTACGAGCAGTACTTC,CASSEALTGSYEQYF
TRBJ2-1,TRBV4-3,.,.,TGCGCCAGCAGCCAAGATTCTCAGGGAAACAATGAGCAGTTCTTC,CASSQDSQGNNEQFF
TRBJ2-7,TRBV7-9,TRBD2,.,TGTGCCAGCATATCAGGACTAGCTGATGAGCAGTACTTC,CASISGLADEQYF
TRBJ1-2,TRBV30,.,few,TGTGCCTGGGGGTCCTCCGGTAACTATGGCTACACCTTC,CAWGSSGNYGYTF
TRBJ2-3,TRBV7-9,.,many,TGTGCCAGCGCCCTGGATACGCAGTATTTT,CASALDTQYF
TRBJ1-4,TRBV4-3,.,many,TGCGCCAGCAGCCAAGAACTAGGACAGAGAACTAATGAAAAACTGTTTTTT,CASSQELGQRTNEKLFF
TRBJ2-3,TRBV29-1,TRBD2,many,TGCAGCGTTGAAGGAGGTAGGACTAGCGAGTCCACAGATACGCAGTATTTT,CSVEGGRTSESTDTQYF
TRBJ2-7,TRBV11-3,.,.,TGTGCCAGCAGCGCCGGACACCTCTACGAGCAGTACTTC,CASSAGHLYEQYF
TRBJ1-1,TRBV7-6,.,many,TGTGCCAGCAGCATACAGGGTTTGGCTGAAGCTTTCTTT,CASSIQGLAEAFF
TRBJ1-5,TRBV28,TRBD1,many,TGTGCCAGCAGTTTCATCCAGGGGGCGAATCAGCCCCAGCATTTT,CASSFIQGANQPQHF
TRBJ2-7,TRBV5-4,.,few,TGTGCCAGCAGCTTGGTTGGACAGTCCTCCTACGAGCAGTACTTC,CASSLVGQSSYEQYF
TRBJ2-7,TRBV5-1,.,.,TGCGCCAGCAGCTTCGGGCTAACGGGGACGGTCGGGGGAGAAGGCTCCTACGAGCAGTACTTC,CASSFGLTGTVGGEGSYEQYF
TRBJ1-2,TRBV7-9,.,many,TGTGCCAGCAGCCATTTTTCCAGGGGAACTAACTATGGCTACACCTTC,CASSHFSRGTNYGYTF
TRBJ1-4,TRBV29-1,.,.,TGCAGCGTTCAACAGGGAACTAATGAAGAACTGTTTTTT,CSVQQGTNEELFF
TRBJ2-3,TRBV29-1,.,many,TGCAGCGCCTCCGATGGCATGGATACGCAGTATTTT,CSASDGMDTQYF
TRBJ2-1,TRBV11-2,TRBD2,.,TGTGCCAGCAGCTTAGGACTAGCGGGAGATGAGCAGTTCTTC,CASSLGLAGDEQFF
TRBJ1-1,TRBV7-9,.,many,TGTGCCAGCAGCATGAAGGGGAATAGAGCGAGGACTGAAGCTTTCTTT,CASSMKGNRARTEAFF
TRBJ2-5,TRBV2,TRBD2,many,TGTGCCAGCGAATTGGGACTAGCGGGGCAAGAGACCCAGTACTTC,CASELGLAGQETQYF
TRBJ2-5,TRBV4-3,.,many,TGCGCCAGCAGCCAAGGAGAGCAAGAGACCCAGTACTTC,CASSQGEQETQYF
TRBJ1-1,TRBV9,TRBD1,many,TGTGCCAGCAGCGTAGAAAAACGGACAGGGGGCCCGAACACTGAAGCTTTCTTT,CASSVEKRTGGPNTEAFF
TRBJ1-5,TRBV28,.,many,TGTGCCAGCAGTCCCAGACAGTCCGGGGTTCAGCCCCAGCATTTT,CASSPRQSGVQPQHF
TRBJ2-7,TRBV11-2,.,many,TGTGCCAGCAGCTTGGGTACGGGGTTATACGAGCAGTACTTC,CASSLGTGLYEQYF
TRBJ1-1,TRBV2,TRBD1,.,TGTGCCAGCAGTGCCTCTGGGACAGACACTGAAGCTTTCTTT,CASSASGTDTEAFF
TRBJ2-5,TRBV28,.,many,TGTGCCAGCAGTTTCCGAGGGATTCGGGCAGAGACCCAGTACTTC,CASSFRGIRAETQYF
TRBJ1-2,TRBV28,.,many,TGTGCCAGCAGTTTTCAGGAGTTGGCTGGCTACACCTTC,CASSFQELAGYTF
TRBJ2-7,TRBV4-1,.,.,TGCGCCAGCAGCCAAGACGGGACACAAACCTACGAGCAGTACTTC,CASSQDGTQTYEQYF
TRBJ2-7,TRBV20-1,TRBD2,many,TGCAGTGCTAGAGGGCCGACTAGCGGAGCTTCCTACGAGCAGTACTTC,CSARGPTSGASYEQYF
TRBJ1-1,TRBV20-1,.,many,TGCAGTGCTAGAGGCTCCCTCGTGGGGGTTACTACTGAAGCTTTCTTT,CSARGSLVGVTTEAFF
TRBJ2-2,TRBV24-1,.,many,TGTGCCACCAGTGATTTGAACTCACCTACCGGGGAGCTGTTTTTT,CATSDLNSPTGELFF
TRBJ2-7,TRBV30,.,many,TGTGCCTGGAGTGTAGCCGGCGGGGAGCAGTACTTC,CAWSVAGGEQYF
TRBJ2-7,TRBV30,TRBD1,many,TGTGCCTGGAGTGTAGCAGGGGGACCCTACGAGCAGTACTTC,CAWSVAGGPYEQYF
TRBJ2-7,TRBV29-1,.,few,TGCAGCGTTGGGGATGGGTTCTACGAGCAGTACTTC,CSVGDGFYEQYF
TRBJ1-2,TRBV20-1,.,many,TGCAGTGCTCGCAACAGTAAAAACTATGGCTACACCTTC,CSARNSKNYGYTF
TRBJ1-2,TRBV19,.,many,TGTGCCAGTAGTATAGATACAAGAGGATACTATGGCTACACCTTC,CASSIDTRGYYGYTF
TRBJ1-1,TRBV27,.,many,TGTGCCAGCAGTTCAGCAGGGCGGGGAGCTTTCTTT,CASSSAGRGAFF
TRBJ2-5,TRBV7-9,TRBD2,.,TGTGCCAGCAGGCCCCGGGCGGGAGAGCCAGAGACCCAGTACTTC,CASRPRAGEPETQYF